The clone carrying this T cell receptor beta chain has a handful of counts. The antigen remains unidentified. The study reverse transcribed the entire isolated RNA, so it sequenced expressed TCRB transcripts. Some clones are missing from TCRdb's copy, which holds only in-frame ones; the method was immunoSEQ multiplex PCR. Of roughly 340,000 clones in the sample, 13% were seen once. The data stem from a study of beta chain features in type 1 diabetes. Study context: Across all samples, roughly 99 million sorted cells were examined.

From germline, CDR1 is SNHLY and CDR2 FYNNEI. This CDR3 region has 15 residues. The V gene end was trimmed by 5 bases and the J gene end by 5 bases; junction bases not matched to a gene: 5. Study outcomes and limitations: The naive, central memory and Treg TCRB repertoires of patients appeared to be more similar to one another than those of healthy donors. The study found moderately but significantly shorter TCRB CDR3s in all four CD4+ subsets of Type 1 diabetes patients.

In total, each donor contributed a single heparinised blood draw that averaged about 110 mL. Staining for CD45RO/CCR7/CD25/CD127/CD95/CD27 allowed sorting of CD4+ naive, central memory, regulatory and stem cell-like memory cells. The rearrangement uses TRBV2 and TRBJ1-5; 11 nucleotides align to TRBD1. The TCR sequence derives from a woman aged 18-30 years with type 1 diabetes. The source material was naive CD4+ T cells from blood. This CDR3 is CASSRDRGGDQPQHF. As DNA, the CDR3 is TGTGCCAGCAGTAGGGACAGGGGGGGAGATCAGCCCCAGCATTTT.